One sample yielded the 23 T cell receptor beta chains listed below, sequenced in a study of blood T cell repertoires in COVID-19. Using immunoSEQ multiplex PCR, the repertoire was profiled, and TCRdb retains in-frame clones only, with some absent. Of 230,000 or so clones in the sample, around four fifths are singletons; the top ten hold 20%. The sample was peripheral blood. The receptor set was obtained from a young man with active or convalescent COVID-19.

CDR3 DNA: TGCAGCACACCGGGACTAGCGAACCAAGAGACCCAGTACTTC. This encodes CSTPGLANQETQYF. The chain is built from TRBV29-1 and TRBJ2-5; TRBD2 agrees at 10 bases. The CDR3 runs 14 residues. CDR1 is SQVTM, CDR2 ANQGSEA, per germline. V lost 8 bases to trimming and J lost 0 bases; unmatched junction nucleotides: 6.

V gene TRBV5-1 combines with J gene TRBJ1-2; the D gene is possibly TRBD1 (5 bases). V gave up 4 bases and J gave up 4 bases, with 14 bases separating them. Germline values: CDR1 SGHRS, CDR2 YFSETQ. The CDR3 runs to 14 residues. The CDR3 loop is CASSPSGGTYGYTF. The CDR3 DNA reads TGCGCCAGCAGCCCCTCTGGAGGGACCTATGGCTACACCTTC.

This clone was found a few times. This chain joins TRBV6-5 and TRBJ1-1; the D gene is possibly TRBD1 (6 bases). V dropped 6 bases and J dropped 1 base, with 15 bases sitting between them. The germline V gene encodes CDR1 MNHEY and CDR2 SVGAGI. The CDR3 covers 15 residues. DNA of the CDR3: TGTGCCAGCAGGTCCCGCCTAGGGGGGAACACTGAAGCTTTCTTT. As protein: CASRSRLGGNTEAFF.

The V and J genes are TRBV28 and TRBJ2-1; 11 bases fit TRBD2. Germline trimming cut 3 bases from V and 4 bases from J; bases unmatched to any gene: 2. Per the germline V gene, CDR1 is MDHEN and CDR2 is SYDVKM. CDR3 length: 15 amino acids. DNA of the CDR3: TGTGCCAGCAGTTTGGGACTAGCGGTTTACAATGAGCAGTTCTTC. Amino acid sequence: CASSLGLAVYNEQFF.

The CDR3: CASSLESISYEQYF. The CDR3 nucleotides are TGTGCCAGCAGCTTAGAGAGCATCTCCTACGAGCAGTACTTC. J is TRBJ2-7 and V is TRBV7-9, with D unclear. V was cut by 1 base and J by 0 bases, with 7 bases left in between. The germline V gene has CDR1 SEHNR and CDR2 FQNEAQ (reference sequence). The CDR3 length is 14 residues.

This chain joins TRBV7-9 and TRBJ2-7, with D possibly TRBD2 on 6 matching bases. V shed 1 base and J shed 7 bases, with 17 bases lying between them. Germline CDR1 SEHNR, CDR2 FQNEAQ (reference sequence). This CDR3 has 15 amino acids. This CDR3 reads CASSLVWGERWEQYF. In nucleotides, the CDR3 is TGTGCCAGCAGCTTAGTATGGGGGGAACGCTGGGAGCAGTACTTC. The full variable domain, completed using reference TRBV7-9 and TRBJ2-7, is DTGVSQNPRHKITKRGQNVTFRCDPISEHNRLYWYRQTLGQGPEFLTYFQNEAQLEKSRLLSDRFSAERPKGSFSTLEIQRTEQGDSAMYLCASSLVWGERWEQYFGPGTRLTVT.

The chain employs TRBV5-4 and TRBJ2-1; maybe TRBD2 (5 bases). The CDR3 loop spans 13 amino acids. Germline values: CDR1 SGHNT, CDR2 YYREEE (reference sequence). The germline V and J ends were trimmed by 3 bases and 3 bases, with 7 bases remaining between them. In nucleotides, the CDR3 is TGTGCCAGCAGCTCAGCGGTCTACAATGAGCAGTTCTTC. Amino acids: CASSSAVYNEQFF.

This clone was recorded a few times. The genes are TRBV4-1 and TRBJ1-6; D is unresolved. CDR1 and CDR2 (germline): MGHRA, YSYEKL. The CDR3 totals 16 residues. The V end was cut by 1 base, the J end by 9 bases, with 16 bases between. CDR3 amino acids: CASSQGAGSGSSPLHF. As DNA, the CDR3 is TGCGCCAGCAGCCAAGGGGCCGGGTCGGGGAGTTCACCCCTCCACTTT.

There are a few counts of this clone. The chain carries TRBV30 and TRBJ2-7, with D maybe TRBD2 (5 bases). CDR1 is GTSNPN and CDR2 is SVGIG in the germline V gene (reference sequence). The CDR3 is 11 residues long. Between the trimmed V and J ends, which lost 4 bases and 2 bases, there was a span of 6 bases. In DNA form, the CDR3 reads TGTGCCTGGATGCGGGCCTACGAGCAGTACTTC. It translates to CAWMRAYEQYF.

This clone was counted once. The rearrangement uses TRBV3-1 (or the pseudogene TRBV3-2) and TRBJ1-6, with 7 nucleotides matching TRBD1. V shed 0 bases, J shed 4 bases, and the junction held 12 bases outside the gene matches. This CDR3 region has 19 residues. From germline, CDR1 is LGHDT and CDR2 YNNKEL (reference sequence). The CDR3 sequence: CASSQDGTYGTEYNSPLHF. Written as DNA, the CDR3 is TGTGCCAGCAGCCAAGACGGCACCTATGGGACAGAGTATAATTCACCCCTCCACTTT.

V gene TRBV28 combines with J gene TRBJ2-2, with 8 bases aligning to TRBD1. Per the germline V gene, CDR1 is MDHEN and CDR2 is SYDVKM. This CDR3 is 16 amino acids long. Trimming took 2 bases from V and 5 from J; bases not matched to a gene: 7. CDR3 amino acids: CASSLPRQGRTGELFF. CDR3 sequence (DNA): TGTGCCAGCAGTTTACCTAGACAGGGGAGGACCGGGGAGCTGTTTTTT.

This clone was seen more than once but under ten times. The chain combines TRBV5-1 with TRBJ2-2; the match to TRBD1 covers 7 bases. The V gene's germline CDR1 is SGHRS and CDR2 YFSETQ. Trimming took 2 bases from V and 1 from J; bases not matched to a gene: 2. There are 15 residues in the CDR3. The DNA for the CDR3 is TGCGCCAGCAGCTTTTACAGGGGGAACACCGGGGAGCTGTTTTTT. Its translation is CASSFYRGNTGELFF.

The V gene is TRBV19, the J gene TRBJ2-7; possible D gene TRBD1, 6 bases. The CDR3 has 15 residues. Germline-derived CDR1 and CDR2 are LNHDA and SQIVND (reference sequence). V was shortened by 2 bases and J by 2 bases, with 13 bases between the two germline ends. CDR3: CASSIRAGDPYEQYF. The CDR3 DNA reads as TGTGCCAGTAGTATAAGGGCAGGGGATCCCTACGAGCAGTACTTC.

J is TRBJ1-6 and V is TRBV7-8; D call uncertain. V dropped 5 bases and J dropped 1 base, with 15 bases sitting between them. There are 17 residues in the CDR3. Per the germline V gene, CDR1 is SGHVS and CDR2 is FQNEAQ. This CDR3 is CASSRAKPGSYNSPLHF. The CDR3 region has the DNA TGTGCCAGCAGCCGAGCTAAGCCGGGATCCTATAATTCACCCCTCCACTTT.

The V call is TRBV6-2 or TRBV6-3, the J call TRBJ2-1; D not resolved. This CDR3 region has 16 residues. Germline V gene sequence: CDR1 MNHEY, CDR2 SVGEGT. V was shortened by 0 bases and J by 4 bases, with 13 bases between the two germline ends. CDR3 region: CASSYSRVLRYNEQFF. CDR3 sequence (DNA): TGTGCCAGCAGTTACTCGCGCGTACTACGGTACAATGAGCAGTTCTTC.

This chain connects TRBV24-1 to TRBJ2-1; TRBD1 aligns across 7 bases. The CDR3 spans 16 residues. Germline values: CDR1 KGHDR, CDR2 SFDVKD. Trimming removed 5 bases from V and 7 bases from J; junction bases left unmatched: 13. The CDR3 nucleotides read TGTGCCACCAGTGGCCGGAAGGGGGCGTATAATAATGAGCAGTTCTTC. Its protein product is CATSGRKGAYNNEQFF.

The chain is built from TRBV5-5 and TRBJ1-2, with 8 positions matching TRBD1. The CDR3 runs to 14 residues. The V and J ends lost 5 bases and 6 bases, in that order; junction bases with no gene match: 9. Germline CDR1 is SGHKS and CDR2 is YYEKEE (reference sequence). The CDR3 DNA is TGTGCCAGCAGTCTCGGGACAGGTTGGAATGGCTACACCTTC. It encodes CASSLGTGWNGYTF.

This clone was found once. This chain connects TRBV6-5 to TRBJ1-2; D unclear. This CDR3 comprises 14 residues. CDR1 is MNHEY and CDR2 is SVGAGI in the germline V gene. V dropped 5 bases and J dropped 4 bases, with 14 bases sitting between them. Written as DNA, the CDR3 is TGTGCCAGCAGTCCAGCGGGAGTCGGCTATGGCTACACCTTC. Its translation is CASSPAGVGYGYTF.

The V and J genes are TRBV7-2 and TRBJ1-4; no definite D call. Germline CDR1 SGHTA, CDR2 FQGNSA. The CDR3 covers 13 residues. V was trimmed by 1 base and J by 7 bases, leaving 7 bases between them. CDR3: CASSLVFSEKLFF. The CDR3 nucleotides read TGTGCCAGCAGCTTAGTTTTCTCTGAAAAACTGTTTTTT.

V and J are TRBV18 and TRBJ2-7, with a tentative D call TRBD1 (6 bases). Trimming cost V 3 bases and J 2 bases, with 11 bases left between them. The CDR3 is 14 residues long. Germline lookup yields CDR1 KGHSH and CDR2 LQKENI. CDR3 DNA: TGTGCCAGCTCACCGCAGGGGATTACCTACGAGCAGTACTTC. Translation gives CASSPQGITYEQYF.

This sequence joins TRBV4-2 and TRBJ2-7, with 7 bases identical to TRBD1. This CDR3 spans 14 amino acids. CDR1 is LGHNA, CDR2 YNFKEQ, per germline. V dropped 5 bases and J dropped 2; count of bases not matched to a gene: 6. CDR3 amino acids: CASSGDRAAYEQYF. The CDR3 DNA reads TGTGCCAGCAGCGGAGACAGGGCCGCCTACGAGCAGTACTTC.

This rearrangement joins TRBV19 to TRBJ1-2; tentatively, D is TRBD1 (5 bases). Per germline, CDR1 LNHDA and CDR2 SQIVND (reference sequence). Trimming took off 5 bases at V and 8 bases at J, with 12 bases between the two ends. This CDR3 has 12 residues. Here the CDR3 reads CASSAPGKGYTF. The CDR3 DNA reads as TGTGCCAGTAGTGCGCCAGGGAAGGGCTACACCTTC.

V and J are TRBV9 and TRBJ2-7; 8 bases are shared with TRBD2. J lost 0 bases, V lost 3 bases, and 8 bases had no gene match. Germline loops: CDR1 SGDLS, CDR2 YYNGEE. This CDR3 contains 16 residues. DNA of the CDR3: TGTGCCAGCAGCGCCGACCCCGGGACTAGCTCCTACGAGCAGTACTTC. This sequence encodes CASSADPGTSSYEQYF.